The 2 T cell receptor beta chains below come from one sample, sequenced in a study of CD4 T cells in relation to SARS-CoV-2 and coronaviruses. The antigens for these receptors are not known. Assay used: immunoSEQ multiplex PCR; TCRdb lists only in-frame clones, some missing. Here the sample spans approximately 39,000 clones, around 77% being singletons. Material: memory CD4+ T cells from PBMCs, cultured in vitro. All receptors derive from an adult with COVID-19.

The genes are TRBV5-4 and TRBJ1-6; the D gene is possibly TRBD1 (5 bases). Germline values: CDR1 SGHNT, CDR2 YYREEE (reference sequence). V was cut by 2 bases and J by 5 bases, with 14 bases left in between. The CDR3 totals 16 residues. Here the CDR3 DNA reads TGTGCCAGCAGCTTCGGGGGGACGGGTCATAATTCACCCCTCCACTTT. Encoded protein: CASSFGGTGHNSPLHF.

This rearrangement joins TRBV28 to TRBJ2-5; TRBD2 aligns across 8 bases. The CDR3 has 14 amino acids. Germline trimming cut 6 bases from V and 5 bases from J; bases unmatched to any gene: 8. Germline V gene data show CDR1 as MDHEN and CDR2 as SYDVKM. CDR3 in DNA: TGTGCCAGCAGCCAAGCGGGAGCCCTCGAGACCCAGTACTTC. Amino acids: CASSQAGALETQYF.